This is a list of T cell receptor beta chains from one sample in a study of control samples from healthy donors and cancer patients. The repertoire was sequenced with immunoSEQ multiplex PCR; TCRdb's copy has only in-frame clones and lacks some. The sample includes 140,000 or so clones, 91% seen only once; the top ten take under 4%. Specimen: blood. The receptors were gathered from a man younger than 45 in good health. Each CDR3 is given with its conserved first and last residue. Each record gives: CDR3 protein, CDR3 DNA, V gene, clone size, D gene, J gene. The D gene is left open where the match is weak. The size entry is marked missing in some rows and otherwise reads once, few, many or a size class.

cdr3_aa: CASSPGTGLLYEQYF
cdr3_nt: TGTGCCAGCAGCCCGGGGACAGGGCTACTTTACGAGCAGTACTTC
v_call: TRBV5-4
clone_size: NA
d_call: TRBD1
j_call: TRBJ2-7

cdr3_aa: CASSKVRDRVNSPLHF
cdr3_nt: TGTGCCAGTAGTAAGGTCCGGGACAGGGTCAATTCACCCCTCCACTTT
v_call: TRBV19
clone_size: NA
d_call: TRBD1
j_call: TRBJ1-6

cdr3_aa: CASSAGTDTQYF
cdr3_nt: TGTGCCAGCAGCGCCGGGACAGATACGCAGTATTTT
v_call: TRBV5-4
clone_size: NA
d_call: NA
j_call: TRBJ2-3

cdr3_aa: CASSLGSSEQYF
cdr3_nt: TGTGCCAGCAGCTTAGGTAGCTCAGAGCAGTACTTC
v_call: TRBV13
clone_size: NA
d_call: NA
j_call: TRBJ2-7

cdr3_aa: CASSLHLGTEAFF
cdr3_nt: TGTGCCAGCAGTCTCCACCTCGGGACTGAAGCTTTCTTT
v_call: TRBV2
clone_size: NA
d_call: NA
j_call: TRBJ1-1

cdr3_aa: CASSLSQADEQYF
cdr3_nt: TGCGCCAGCAGCTTGTCCCAGGCCGACGAGCAGTACTTC
v_call: TRBV5-1
clone_size: NA
d_call: NA
j_call: TRBJ2-7

cdr3_aa: CASSPEQGNSYEQYF
cdr3_nt: TGTGCCAGCTCACCGGAACAGGGGAACTCCTACGAGCAGTACTTC
v_call: TRBV18
clone_size: NA
d_call: TRBD1
j_call: TRBJ2-7

cdr3_aa: CASSLSGGADNEQFF
cdr3_nt: TGTGCCAGCAGCTTGAGCGGGGGGGCGGATAATGAGCAGTTCTTC
v_call: TRBV7-9
clone_size: NA
d_call: TRBD2
j_call: TRBJ2-1

cdr3_aa: CASSLLGRLNQPQHF
cdr3_nt: TGTGCCAGCAGTTTGTTAGGTCGGCTCAATCAGCCCCAGCATTTT
v_call: TRBV28
clone_size: once
d_call: NA
j_call: TRBJ1-5

cdr3_aa: CASSPTSLRTDTQYF
cdr3_nt: TGTGCCAGCTCACCGACTAGCCTACGCACAGATACGCAGTATTTT
v_call: TRBV18
clone_size: NA
d_call: TRBD2
j_call: TRBJ2-3

cdr3_aa: CASSPRGLAGRYYEQYF
cdr3_nt: TGTGCCAGCAGCCCTCGAGGACTAGCGGGGCGATACTACGAGCAGTACTTC
v_call: TRBV7-9
clone_size: NA
d_call: TRBD2
j_call: TRBJ2-7

cdr3_aa: CASSLDEVKGTEAFF
cdr3_nt: TGTGCCAGCAGCTTAGATGAGGTAAAGGGCACTGAAGCTTTCTTT
v_call: TRBV7-9
clone_size: NA
d_call: NA
j_call: TRBJ1-1

cdr3_aa: CASSSGTYWDTEAFF
cdr3_nt: TGTGCCAGCAGCTCCGGGACCTATTGGGACACTGAAGCTTTCTTT
v_call: TRBV7-2
clone_size: NA
d_call: NA
j_call: TRBJ1-1

cdr3_aa: CASSSGTRVAKNIQYF
cdr3_nt: TGTGCCAGCAGTTCCGGGACAAGGGTAGCCAAAAACATTCAGTACTTC
v_call: TRBV28
clone_size: NA
d_call: NA
j_call: TRBJ2-4

cdr3_aa: CASSSLTDSSYF
cdr3_nt: TGTGCCAGCAGCTCATTGACAGATAGCAGTTACTTC
v_call: TRBV7-9
clone_size: NA
d_call: NA
j_call: TRBJ2-7

cdr3_aa: CSASGDRNTEAFF
cdr3_nt: TGCAGTGCTAGTGGGGACAGGAACACTGAAGCTTTCTTT
v_call: TRBV20-1
clone_size: NA
d_call: TRBD1
j_call: TRBJ1-1

cdr3_aa: CATSPIVTNNVNEQFF
cdr3_nt: TGTGCCACCAGTCCTATCGTCACGAACAATGTCAATGAGCAGTTCTTC
v_call: TRBV24-1
clone_size: few
d_call: NA
j_call: TRBJ2-1

cdr3_aa: CASSLEAGGRTQYF
cdr3_nt: TGTGCCAGCAGCTTGGAGGCCGGTGGTAGGACCCAGTACTTC
v_call: TRBV5-8
clone_size: NA
d_call: NA
j_call: TRBJ2-5

cdr3_aa: CASTPGDSPSSGELFF
cdr3_nt: TGTGCCAGCACCCCCGGCGACTCCCCTTCATCCGGGGAGCTGTTTTTT
v_call: TRBV7-9
clone_size: NA
d_call: NA
j_call: TRBJ2-2